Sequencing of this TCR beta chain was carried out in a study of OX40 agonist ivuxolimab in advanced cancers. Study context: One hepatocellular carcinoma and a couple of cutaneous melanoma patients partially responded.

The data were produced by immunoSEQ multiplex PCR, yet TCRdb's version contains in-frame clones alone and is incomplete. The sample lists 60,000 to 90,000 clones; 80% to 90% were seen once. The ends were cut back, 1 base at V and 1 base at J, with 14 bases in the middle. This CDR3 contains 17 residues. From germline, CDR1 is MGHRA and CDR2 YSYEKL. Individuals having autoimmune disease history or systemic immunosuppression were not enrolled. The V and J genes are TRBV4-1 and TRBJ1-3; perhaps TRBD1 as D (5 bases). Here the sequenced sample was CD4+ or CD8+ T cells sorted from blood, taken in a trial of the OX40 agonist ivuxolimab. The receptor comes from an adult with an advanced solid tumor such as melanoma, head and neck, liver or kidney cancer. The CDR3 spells CASSQVLSRVSGNTIYF. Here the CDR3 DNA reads TGCGCCAGCAGCCAAGTCTTATCCAGGGTATCTGGAAACACCATATATTTT.